These 3 T cell receptor beta chains were all obtained from the same sample, sequenced in a study of blood T cell repertoires in COVID-19. Sequenced by immunoSEQ multiplex PCR; TCRdb stores in-frame clones only, minus some. The data contain roughly 460,000 clones, around nine tenths of them singletons. The sample comprised peripheral blood. Source of these receptors: a man aged 18 to 30 with COVID-19, enrolled during active disease.

The J gene is TRBJ2-1, the V gene TRBV11-2; 7 bases align to TRBD2. The CDR3 extends over 16 amino acids. CDR1 SGHAT and CDR2 FQNNGV come from the germline V gene. V lost 5 bases and J lost 0; bases outside the gene matches: 7. CDR3 protein: CASSPWGGSSYNEQFF. The CDR3 region has the DNA TGTGCCAGCAGCCCCTGGGGCGGGAGCTCCTACAATGAGCAGTTCTTC.

CDR3 loop: CASSWGGSQDYGYTF. CDR3 nucleotide sequence: TGTGCCAGCAGTTGGGGGGGGTCTCAGGACTATGGCTACACCTTC. The V and J genes are TRBV6-5 and TRBJ1-2; D perhaps matches TRBD1 (5 bases). The germline gives CDR1 MNHEY, CDR2 SVGAGI. V dropped 4 bases and J dropped 3 bases, with 15 bases sitting between them. The CDR3 runs to 15 residues.

This clone was detected only once. The genes are TRBV2 and TRBJ2-1, with 8 bases identical to TRBD1. Germline V gene lookup returns CDR1 SNHLY and CDR2 FYNNEI. The CDR3 has 16 amino acids. V shed 1 base, J shed 2 bases, and the junction held 4 bases outside the gene matches. The chain's CDR3 is CASSEDRTGPYNEQFF. CDR3 DNA sequence: TGTGCCAGCAGTGAAGACAGGACAGGGCCCTACAATGAGCAGTTCTTC.